The clone carrying this T cell receptor (beta chain) was seen more than once but under ten times. A second PCR of 7 to 11 cycles used a sample-barcoded 5' primer and a J-beta primer mix. Through a template-switch adaptor with 12 random nucleotides, each cDNA molecule received a tag. In TCRdb, the 5' RACE reads were re-called with MiXCR into one record per CDR3 protein. The sample shows approximately 600,000 distinct CDR3 sequences, about 54% of them seen only once. These data belong to a study of blood T cells in healthy people across ages. Isolation of PBMCs gave at least 6.5 million cells per sample. The clonotype was recovered from a man between 60 and 75 years old in good health. The sequencing sample was made of blood.

CDR3 nucleotide sequence: TGTGCCAGCAGCGGGGGGACGGACAAAAACATTCAGTACTTC. As protein: CASSGGTDKNIQYF. The rearrangement uses TRBV7-8 and TRBJ2-4; possibly TRBD2 for D (6 bases). The CDR3 length is 14 residues. V was cut by 5 bases and J by 3 bases, with 11 bases left in between. Germline V gene lookup returns CDR1 SGHVS and CDR2 FQNEAQ. Full variable domain (rest looked up from reference TRBV7-8 and TRBJ2-4): GAGVSQSPRYKVAKRGQDVALRCDPISGHVSLFWYQQALGQGPEFLTYFQNEAQLDKSGLPSDRFFAERPEGSVSTLKIQRTQQEDSAVYLCASSGGTDKNIQYFGAGTRLSVL.